This T cell receptor beta chain was sequenced during a study of blood T cell repertoires in COVID-19. Assay used: immunoSEQ multiplex PCR; TCRdb lists only in-frame clones, some missing. The sample yields 100,000 to 150,000 clones, roughly 85% seen once. In its sample, this clone was seen a few times. The clonotype was recovered from a man older than 75 with active or convalescent COVID-19. Material for sequencing was peripheral blood.

In DNA, the CDR3 is TGTGCCACCAGTGATCCCGGGACTAGCGAAAACACCGGGGAGCTGTTTTTT. This translates into CATSDPGTSENTGELFF. The chain couples TRBV24-1 to TRBJ2-2; 10 bases agree with TRBD2. V gave up 3 bases and J gave up 2 bases; unmatched junction bases: 5. Looked up from germline, CDR1 is KGHDR and CDR2 is SFDVKD. The CDR3 covers 17 residues.